The present entry profiles one T cell receptor beta chain with its context. Data came from immunoSEQ multiplex PCR; TCRdb stores just in-frame clones and leaves some out. This sample has 110,000 to 150,000 clones, with 89% found just once. This specimen comes from a study of control samples from healthy donors and cancer patients. The receptor's source is a young man in good health. Sequences were obtained from blood.

The CDR3 here is CASSQFAQQANYGYTF. Written as DNA, the CDR3 is TGCGCCAGCAGCCAATTTGCTCAACAGGCTAACTATGGCTACACCTTC. This chain connects TRBV4-3 to TRBJ1-2, with D possibly TRBD1 on 5 matching bases. V was shortened by 2 bases and J by 0 bases, with 13 bases between the two germline ends. CDR3 length: 16 amino acids. CDR1 LGHNA and CDR2 YSLEER come from the germline V gene.